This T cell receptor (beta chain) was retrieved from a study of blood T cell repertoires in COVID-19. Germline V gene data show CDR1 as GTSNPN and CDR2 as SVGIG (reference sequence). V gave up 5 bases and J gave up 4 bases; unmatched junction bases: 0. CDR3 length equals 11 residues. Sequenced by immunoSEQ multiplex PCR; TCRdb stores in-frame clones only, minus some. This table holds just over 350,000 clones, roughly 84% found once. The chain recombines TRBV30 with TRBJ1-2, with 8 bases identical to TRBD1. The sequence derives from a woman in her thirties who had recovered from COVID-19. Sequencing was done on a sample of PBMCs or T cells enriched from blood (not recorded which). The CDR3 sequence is CAWDRGYGYTF. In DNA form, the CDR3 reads TGTGCCTGGGACAGGGGCTATGGCTACACCTTC. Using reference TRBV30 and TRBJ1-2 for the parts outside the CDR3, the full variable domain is SQTIHQWPATLVQPVGSPLSLECTVEGTSNPNLYWYRQAAGRGLQLLFYSVGIGQISSEVPQNLSASRPQDRQFILSSKKLLLSDSGFYLCAWDRGYGYTFGSGTRLTVV.